The 25 T cell receptor beta chains below all came from one sample that was sequenced in a study of T cell repertoires in cytomegalovirus infection. From the reads, TCRdb called clonotypes with MiXCR, one entry per CDR3 protein. This sample carries fewer than 130,000 distinct CDR3 sequences, over 40% of them seen once, and the ten largest clones take just under 75%. These TCRs' antigens remain unknown. The sample in question was CD8+ T cells from cultured PBMCs, obtained from culture after CMV antigen stimulation. The receptors stem from a human donor in good health (CMV status not recorded). Some clones in this sample may be carry-over from other donors' samples.

There are a few counts of this clonotype. This rearrangement joins TRBV4-2 to TRBJ2-1, with D perhaps matching TRBD1 or TRBD2 (6 bases each). This CDR3 contains 18 residues. Trimming shortened V by 3 bases and J by 8 bases, and 26 bases separated the two germline ends. Germline-derived CDR1 and CDR2 are LGHNA and YNFKEQ. The CDR3 region is CASSQGGPSGTPSHEQFF. DNA for the CDR3: TGTGCCAGCAGCCAGGGAGGTCCATCCGGGACACCGAGCCATGAGCAGTTCTTC.

This clonotype was detected once. The chain joins TRBV7-9 to TRBJ2-2, with 7 bases matching TRBD1. Trimming took 2 bases from V and 7 from J; bases not matched to a gene: 7. Germline assignment: CDR1 SEHNR and CDR2 FQNEAQ (reference sequence). The CDR3 consists of 15 residues. The CDR3 spells CASSLIQGVIGELFF. The CDR3 bases are TGTGCCAGCAGCTTAATCCAGGGGGTGATCGGGGAGCTGTTTTTT.

The chain employs TRBV9 and TRBJ2-1; 9 bases fit TRBD2. The CDR3 has 14 residues. Germline CDR1 reads SGDLS; CDR2 reads YYNGEE. Unmatched junction bases numbered 6, after V lost 4 bases and J lost 7 bases. CDR3 sequence: CASSTSGLGNEQFF. As DNA, the CDR3 is TGTGCCAGCAGCACTAGCGGGCTAGGGAATGAGCAGTTCTTC. Full variable domain (missing parts from reference TRBV9 and TRBJ2-1): DSGVTQTPKHLITATGQRVTLRCSPRSGDLSVYWYQQSLDQGLQFLIQYYNGEERAKGNILERFSAQQFPDLHSELNLSSLELGDSALYFCASSTSGLGNEQFFGPGTRLTVL.

The chain recombines TRBV11-1 with TRBJ2-5; the D gene is possibly TRBD2 (6 bases). Trimming pared 3 bases from V and 2 bases from J, leaving 13 bases between. CDR1 is SGHAT and CDR2 is FQDESV in the germline V gene (reference sequence). CDR3 length equals 15 residues. The CDR3 DNA follows: TGTGCCAGCAGCTTGAGGCGGGGCTTACAAGAGACCCAGTACTTC. Protein: CASSLRRGLQETQYF.

The rearrangement joins TRBV2 to TRBJ2-5; D tentatively reads TRBD1 or TRBD2 (7 bases each). CDR3 length: 14 residues. Deletions cut 6 bases from V and 1 base from J, with 12 bases between. Germline V CDR1 and CDR2: SNHLY, FYNNEI. CDR3 in amino acids: CASRGGTVQETQYF. In DNA, the CDR3 is TGTGCCAGCAGGGGGGGGACAGTCCAAGAGACCCAGTACTTC.

V is TRBV4-1 and J is TRBJ1-3, with D unresolved. The CDR3 is 15 amino acids. The germline V and J ends were trimmed by 0 bases and 1 base, with 7 bases remaining between them. The germline V gene has CDR1 MGHRA and CDR2 YSYEKL. The CDR3: CASSQDPVSGNTIYF. The CDR3 coding sequence is TGCGCCAGCAGCCAAGACCCGGTATCTGGAAACACCATATATTTT.

This clonotype came up a few times. The chain employs TRBV7-8 and TRBJ2-2; D is possibly TRBD2 (5 bases). Trimming removed 4 bases from V and 8 bases from J, with 14 bases in between. Germline-derived CDR1 and CDR2 are SGHVS and FQNEAQ. The CDR3 has 14 amino acids. The CDR3: CASSSRARGGELFF. The CDR3 coding sequence is TGTGCCAGCAGCTCCCGGGCCCGGGGAGGGGAGCTGTTTTTT.

CDR3 sequence: CASSLMLDGNEQFF. CDR3 bases: TGCGCCAGCAGCTTGATGTTGGATGGCAATGAGCAGTTCTTC. The chain combines TRBV5-1 with TRBJ2-1; no clear D gene. CDR3 length: 14 residues. Trimming cost V 1 base and J 6 bases, with 11 bases left between them. Germline CDR1 SGHRS, CDR2 YFSETQ. Full variable domain (rest looked up from reference TRBV5-1 and TRBJ2-1): KAGVTQTPRYLIKTRGQQVTLSCSPISGHRSVSWYQQTPGQGLQFLFEYFSETQRNKGNFPGRFSGRQFSNSRSEMNVSTLELGDSALYLCASSLMLDGNEQFFGPGTRLTVL.

The chain joins TRBV4-2 to TRBJ1-2; D possibly corresponds to TRBD1 (6 bases). CDR1 and CDR2 from the germline V gene are LGHNA and YNFKEQ. Trimming shortened V by 1 base and J by 0 bases, and 21 bases separated the two germline ends. The CDR3 consists of 19 residues. CDR3 region: CASSQAEGVSLSANYGYTF. For the CDR3, the DNA is TGTGCCAGCAGCCAAGCCGAGGGGGTCTCCCTTTCAGCTAACTATGGCTACACCTTC.

CDR3 nucleotides: TGTGCCAGCAGCTTAGGAGTAGGGCAGTTCTTC. Protein product: CASSLGVGQFF. The chain links TRBV7-8 to TRBJ2-1; D remains unclear. The CDR3 has 11 amino acids. Trimming stripped 1 base from V and 12 bases from J, with 7 bases between. Germline lookup yields CDR1 SGHVS and CDR2 FQNEAQ.

The gene calls are TRBV5-1 and TRBJ2-1; the D gene is possibly TRBD2 (6 bases). Trimming removed 0 bases at V and 0 bases at J, with 22 bases between. Germline V gene lookup returns CDR1 SGHRS and CDR2 YFSETQ. This CDR3 region has 20 residues. The DNA for the CDR3 is TGCGCCAGCAGCTTGGGCCTTTCCCCGGGAGCCCAAAGCTCCTACAATGAGCAGTTCTTC. Its translation: CASSLGLSPGAQSSYNEQFF.

Only a few counts were recorded for this clonotype. The rearrangement links TRBV7-2 to TRBJ1-4; 10 nucleotides agree with TRBD1. The CDR3 has 16 residues. The trim removed 2 bases at V and 7 bases at J, leaving 7 bases unmatched. Germline CDR1 SGHTA, CDR2 FQGNSA. The CDR3 region has the DNA TGTGCCAGCAGCTTAACCGGGACAGGGGACAGTGAAAAACTGTTTTTT. Translation: CASSLTGTGDSEKLFF.

This clonotype turned up a few times. This chain links TRBV6-5 with TRBJ2-2, with a tentative D call TRBD2 (7 bases). From germline, CDR1 is MNHEY and CDR2 SVGAGI. With 2 bases removed from V and 5 bases from J, the gap between germline ends came to 9 bases. This CDR3 spans 14 amino acids. CDR3: CASSYRGGTGELFF. The CDR3, as DNA: TGTGCCAGCAGTTACAGGGGGGGTACCGGGGAGCTGTTTTTT.

This clonotype was seen only a few times. This chain links TRBV12-3 or TRBV12-4 with TRBJ1-3; D not resolved. The CDR3 loop spans 16 amino acids. The V end lost 3 bases, the J end lost 1 base, and 13 bases lay between the germline ends. The CDR3 is CASSLYHMGSGNTIYF. CDR3 in DNA: TGTGCCAGCAGTTTGTACCACATGGGTTCTGGAAACACCATATATTTT.

The CDR3 loop reads CASSTLDGQEETQYF. The CDR3 nucleotides read TGTGCCAGTAGTACCTTGGACGGACAAGAGGAGACCCAGTACTTC. The gene calls are TRBV19 and TRBJ2-5, with a tentative D call TRBD1 (5 bases). The CDR3 totals 15 residues. V lost 4 bases, J lost 5 bases, and 17 bases lay in between. Germline CDR1 LNHDA, CDR2 SQIVND (reference sequence).

CDR3 DNA: TGTGCCAGCAGTTTATCGGGACAGGGAACGAACACTGAAGCTTTCTTT. Its translation is CASSLSGQGTNTEAFF. The V call is TRBV27, the J call TRBJ1-1, with 9 bases identical to TRBD1. CDR1 MNHEY and CDR2 SMNVEV come from the germline V gene (reference sequence). Trimming cost V 0 bases and J 1 base; bases outside gene matches: 3. This CDR3 spans 16 amino acids.

This rearrangement joins TRBV19 to TRBJ1-1, with D maybe TRBD1 (5 bases). Trimming removed 3 bases at V and 8 bases at J, with 16 bases between. Germline V gene sequence: CDR1 LNHDA, CDR2 SQIVND (reference sequence). The CDR3 length is 14 residues. This CDR3 reads CASSMSGETAEAFF. Here the CDR3 DNA reads TGTGCCAGTAGTATGTCTGGGGAGACAGCCGAAGCTTTCTTT. The full variable domain, its missing parts supplied by reference TRBV19 and TRBJ1-1, is DGGITQSPKYLFRKEGQNVTLSCEQNLNHDAMYWYRQDPGQGLRLIYYSQIVNDFQKGDIAEGYSVSREKKESFPLTVTSAQKNPTAFYLCASSMSGETAEAFFGQGTRLTVV.

V is TRBV24-1 and J is TRBJ2-1; 13 bases are a match to TRBD2. The CDR3 totals 16 residues. The V and J ends lost 4 bases and 3 bases, in that order; junction bases with no gene match: 2. Per germline, CDR1 KGHDR and CDR2 SFDVKD. CDR3 nucleotides: TGTGCCACCAGTGAGACTAGCGGGGGGCGCTACAATGAGCAGTTCTTC. Its protein product is CATSETSGGRYNEQFF.

This clonotype was picked up a small number of times. The V and J genes are TRBV5-5 and TRBJ2-2, with D unclear. V lost 2 bases, J lost 1 base, and 3 bases lay in between. Germline loops: CDR1 SGHKS, CDR2 YYEKEE (reference sequence). This CDR3 region has 13 residues. The CDR3 DNA is TGTGCCAGCAGCTTCGGGAACACCGGGGAGCTGTTTTTT. Residues: CASSFGNTGELFF. The full variable domain, rest sourced from reference TRBV5-5 and TRBJ2-2, is DAGVTQSPTHLIKTRGQQVTLRCSPISGHKSVSWYQQVLGQGPQFIFQYYEKEERGRGNFPDRFSARQFPNYSSELNVNALLLGDSALYLCASSFGNTGELFFGEGSRLTVL.

The rearrangement uses TRBV6-5 and TRBJ2-7, with 8 bases fitting TRBD1. The CDR3 has 13 residues. Germline values: CDR1 MNHEY, CDR2 SVGAGI. V lost 0 bases, J lost 7 bases, and 2 bases stayed unmatched. The CDR3 here is CASSYSTGVEQYF. The CDR3 DNA reads TGTGCCAGCAGTTACTCGACAGGGGTTGAGCAGTACTTC.

This clonotype was counted between two and nine times. This chain links TRBV7-2 with TRBJ2-1; D unclear. Germline assignment: CDR1 SGHTA and CDR2 FQGNSA. The CDR3 extends over 15 amino acids. Trimming took off 4 bases at V and 2 bases at J, with 12 bases between the two ends. The CDR3 coding sequence is TGTGCCAGCAGCTCGTTAGCCGTACCCTACAATGAGCAGTTCTTC. Translating gives CASSSLAVPYNEQFF.

This clonotype has ten or more counts. The chain links TRBV11-2 to TRBJ2-3; TRBD2 aligns across 7 bases. J was trimmed by 0 bases and V by 5 bases; bases with no gene match: 11. This CDR3 region has 17 residues. The germline CDR1 and CDR2 sequences are SGHAT and FQNNGV. CDR3 coding DNA: TGTGCCAGCAGCAACCGCGGGGGACGTGCTAGCACAGATACGCAGTATTTT. Amino acid sequence: CASSNRGGRASTDTQYF.

V is TRBV4-1 and J is TRBJ1-2, with a tentative D call TRBD1 (5 bases). CDR3 length: 18 residues. The V and J ends lost 3 bases and 6 bases respectively, with 26 bases between them. Germline V gene lookup returns CDR1 MGHRA and CDR2 YSYEKL. CDR3 sequence (DNA): TGCGCCAGCAGCCAGGCACCCCTACTACTTTTGGGGGGAAATGGCTACACCTTC. It specifies CASSQAPLLLLGGNGYTF.

J is TRBJ2-1 and V is TRBV11-3, with D perhaps TRBD1 or TRBD2 (5 bases each). CDR1 SGHNT and CDR2 YENEEA come from the germline V gene. The CDR3 is made up of 14 amino acids. Trimming took off 5 bases at V and 5 bases at J, with 13 bases between the two ends. Here the CDR3 reads CASSHRDGHNEQFF. For the CDR3, the DNA is TGTGCCAGCAGCCACCGGGACGGTCACAATGAGCAGTTCTTC.

The chain couples TRBV7-6 to TRBJ2-1; TRBD2 might be the D (5 bases). CDR3 length: 13 residues. V was shortened by 10 bases and J by 9 bases, with 19 bases between the two germline ends. Germline values: CDR1 SGHVS, CDR2 FNYEAQ. The CDR3 sequence is CATTPAVIGEQFF. As DNA, the CDR3 is TGTGCCACCACCCCAGCGGTGATTGGTGAGCAGTTCTTC. Variable domain in full (rest from reference TRBV7-6 and TRBJ2-1): GAGVSQSPRYKVTKRGQDVALRCDPISGHVSLYWYRQALGQGPEFLTYFNYEAQQDKSGLPNDRFSAERPEGSISTLTIQRTEQRDSAMYRCATTPAVIGEQFFGPGTRLTVL.